This T cell receptor beta chain was sequenced for a study of CD8 T cells in ankylosing spondylitis. Findings and caveats of the study: Blood of patients with ankylosing spondylitis appeared to be characterized by a TCR beta motif of several highly homologous variants.

V dropped 6 bases and J dropped 2 bases, with 8 bases sitting between them. Germline CDR1 MNHEY, CDR2 SVGEGT. The CDR3 spans 14 residues. Turning to this clonotype: The antigen remains undetermined.

Quantitative molecular-barcoded 5'-RACE generated the TCR beta libraries. TCRdb fed the 5' RACE reads into MiXCR, producing one record per CDR3 protein. Among some 400,000 distinct CDR3 sequences listed, approximately 20% were seen once. This receptor was obtained from a male donor with ankylosing spondylitis. Sequencing input: blood, either unsorted or a sorted T cell fraction (not recorded which). V gene TRBV6-2 or TRBV6-3 combines with J gene TRBJ2-6; D unclear. The CDR3 region has the DNA TGTGCCAGCAGCACAACAGCTGGGGCCAACGTCCTGACTTTC. It translates to CASSTTAGANVLTF.